A selection of T cell receptor beta chains follows, all from one sample in a study of T cell changes during pregnancy in multiple sclerosis. The table came from immunoSEQ multiplex PCR; TCRdb's copy has only in-frame clones and leaves some out. This table holds fewer than 140,000 clones, about 90% found once. This sample comprised peripheral blood, obtained before pregnancy. These receptors were taken from a female donor with multiple sclerosis, enrolled in a pregnancy study. The CDR3 runs from the conserved cysteine through the conserved F or W. The D gene is left open where the match is weak. The size field is filled for only some rows; it gives once, few, many or a size class.

v_call: TRBV4-3
j_call: TRBJ2-5
d_call: TRBD2
clone_size: once
cdr3_nt: TGCGCCAGCAGCCAAGAGGGAGATAGCGGGGGGGGACAAGAGACCCAGTACTTC
cdr3_aa: CASSQEGDSGGGQETQYF

v_call: TRBV30
j_call: TRBJ2-1
d_call: NA
clone_size: NA
cdr3_nt: TGTGTGGCAGAGGAGAAAAACAATGAGCAGTTCTTC
cdr3_aa: CVAEEKNNEQFF

v_call: TRBV27
j_call: TRBJ2-1
d_call: TRBD2
clone_size: NA
cdr3_nt: TGTGCCAGCCACGGGGGGGGGTCCTACAATGAGCAGTTCTTC
cdr3_aa: CASHGGGSYNEQFF

v_call: TRBV5-1
j_call: TRBJ2-3
d_call: NA
clone_size: NA
cdr3_nt: TGCGCCAGCAGCTTTGGCGGGCTCCTGGGAGATACGCAGTATTTT
cdr3_aa: CASSFGGLLGDTQYF

v_call: TRBV7-2
j_call: TRBJ2-1
d_call: TRBD1
clone_size: NA
cdr3_nt: TGTGCCAGCAGCCCCCGGACAGGATACAATGAGCAGTTCTTC
cdr3_aa: CASSPRTGYNEQFF

v_call: TRBV15
j_call: TRBJ2-7
d_call: TRBD1
clone_size: NA
cdr3_nt: TGTGCCACCAGCAGTAAAAGACAGGGGGCCTACGAGCAGTACTTC
cdr3_aa: CATSSKRQGAYEQYF

v_call: TRBV10-3
j_call: TRBJ1-4
d_call: NA
clone_size: NA
cdr3_nt: TGTGCCATCAGTGAAGGGGGTCGTAATGAAAAACTGTTTTTT
cdr3_aa: CAISEGGRNEKLFF

v_call: TRBV6-4
j_call: TRBJ2-3
d_call: NA
clone_size: NA
cdr3_nt: TGTGCCAGCAGTGACTCATCCGGCGGGGCAGATACGCAGTATTTT
cdr3_aa: CASSDSSGGADTQYF

v_call: TRBV18
j_call: TRBJ1-1
d_call: TRBD1
clone_size: NA
cdr3_nt: TGTGCCAGCTCACCATACCAGGGGGCTGAAGCTTTCTTT
cdr3_aa: CASSPYQGAEAFF

v_call: TRBV5-4
j_call: TRBJ2-7
d_call: TRBD2
clone_size: NA
cdr3_nt: TGTGCCAGCAGCTTAGGGACTAGCGGTTGGTCCTACGAGCAGTACTTC
cdr3_aa: CASSLGTSGWSYEQYF

v_call: TRBV9
j_call: TRBJ2-1
d_call: TRBD2
clone_size: NA
cdr3_nt: TGTGCCAGCAGCGTAGCCCCCAGCGGGGGGGCGTATGAGCAGTTCTTC
cdr3_aa: CASSVAPSGGAYEQFF

v_call: TRBV2
j_call: TRBJ1-2
d_call: NA
clone_size: once
cdr3_nt: TGTGCCAGCAGTGAAGTTTGGAACGGGGGCTACACCTTC
cdr3_aa: CASSEVWNGGYTF

v_call: TRBV6-5
j_call: TRBJ2-5
d_call: TRBD2
clone_size: NA
cdr3_nt: TGTGCCAGCAGACCTGGGGGGGGAGAGACCCAGTACTTC
cdr3_aa: CASRPGGGETQYF

v_call: TRBV27
j_call: TRBJ2-7
d_call: NA
clone_size: once
cdr3_nt: TGTGCCAGCAGTTTAGAACAGGGCCTAGGGGAGCAGTACTTC
cdr3_aa: CASSLEQGLGEQYF

v_call: TRBV7-9
j_call: TRBJ1-4
d_call: NA
clone_size: NA
cdr3_nt: TGTGCCAGCAGCTTACCCCCTGTGGTCGCGAGGGAAAAACTGTTTTTT
cdr3_aa: CASSLPPVVAREKLFF

v_call: TRBV27
j_call: TRBJ2-7
d_call: TRBD1
clone_size: NA
cdr3_nt: TGTGCCAGCAGGGGACAGGGCGACTACGAGCAGTACTTC
cdr3_aa: CASRGQGDYEQYF

v_call: TRBV10-3
j_call: TRBJ2-7
d_call: NA
clone_size: NA
cdr3_nt: TGTGCCATCAGAGGAGGGAGCTCCTACGAGCAGTACTTC
cdr3_aa: CAIRGGSSYEQYF

v_call: TRBV13
j_call: TRBJ2-4
d_call: TRBD1
clone_size: NA
cdr3_nt: TGTGCCAGCAGCGTAGACAGGGGGCTAACCAAAAACATTCAGTACTTC
cdr3_aa: CASSVDRGLTKNIQYF

v_call: TRBV7-8
j_call: TRBJ1-2
d_call: TRBD1
clone_size: NA
cdr3_nt: TGTGCCAGCAGCTCCGGGGACAGGGCAGAGGGCTACACCTTC
cdr3_aa: CASSSGDRAEGYTF

v_call: TRBV11-2
j_call: TRBJ2-1
d_call: NA
clone_size: NA
cdr3_nt: TGTGCCAGCAGCTCCGGACAGTTCTACAATGAGCAGTTCTTC
cdr3_aa: CASSSGQFYNEQFF

v_call: TRBV5-6
j_call: TRBJ2-7
d_call: NA
clone_size: NA
cdr3_nt: TGTGCCAGCGTCCGGTGGGCCGAACAGGTCTACGAGCAGTACTTC
cdr3_aa: CASVRWAEQVYEQYF

v_call: TRBV6-6
j_call: TRBJ2-1
d_call: TRBD2
clone_size: NA
cdr3_nt: TGTGCCAGCAGGGGGACTAGCGGGAGTTCCTACAATGAGCAGTTCTTC
cdr3_aa: CASRGTSGSSYNEQFF

v_call: TRBV19
j_call: TRBJ2-2
d_call: NA
clone_size: NA
cdr3_nt: TGTGCCAGTCGTCCCTCGGGTCTGACCGGGGAGCTGTTTTTT
cdr3_aa: CASRPSGLTGELFF

v_call: TRBV11-3
j_call: TRBJ2-1
d_call: NA
clone_size: NA
cdr3_nt: TGTGCCAGCAGCTTAGGGAGCACAAATGAGCAGTTCTTC
cdr3_aa: CASSLGSTNEQFF

v_call: TRBV7-2
j_call: TRBJ2-2
d_call: TRBD1
clone_size: NA
cdr3_nt: TGTGCCAGCAGCCCGGGACAGGCTAGGACCGGGGAGCTGTTTTTT
cdr3_aa: CASSPGQARTGELFF

v_call: TRBV6-1
j_call: TRBJ2-5
d_call: NA
clone_size: NA
cdr3_nt: TGTGCCAGCAGTGAATACAGCGGAGAGACCCAGTACTTC
cdr3_aa: CASSEYSGETQYF

v_call: TRBV27
j_call: TRBJ1-1
d_call: TRBD1
clone_size: NA
cdr3_nt: TGTGCCAGCAACCTTCAGGGGGCGAGCACTGAAGCTTTCTTT
cdr3_aa: CASNLQGASTEAFF

v_call: TRBV27
j_call: TRBJ1-2
d_call: NA
clone_size: NA
cdr3_nt: TGTGCCAGCAGTTTAATAATATTTGGGAGACCCTCCTATGGCTACACCTTC
cdr3_aa: CASSLIIFGRPSYGYTF

v_call: TRBV7-3
j_call: TRBJ2-2
d_call: TRBD2
clone_size: NA
cdr3_nt: TGTGCCAGCAGCTTGACTAGCGGGAACACCGGGGAGCTGTTTTTT
cdr3_aa: CASSLTSGNTGELFF

v_call: TRBV7-9
j_call: TRBJ1-1
d_call: TRBD1
clone_size: NA
cdr3_nt: TGTGCCAGCAGCTTAGGCCCCGGGACAGGGAACACTGAAGCTTTCTTT
cdr3_aa: CASSLGPGTGNTEAFF

v_call: TRBV21-1
j_call: TRBJ2-7
d_call: NA
clone_size: few
cdr3_nt: TGTGCCAGCAGCAATATTGGGTGGGCCCCAACCTACGAGCAGTACTTC
cdr3_aa: CASSNIGWAPTYEQYF

v_call: TRBV30
j_call: TRBJ1-2
d_call: TRBD1
clone_size: NA
cdr3_nt: TGTGCCTGGAACCCGGGACAGGGTTCCTACACCTTC
cdr3_aa: CAWNPGQGSYTF

v_call: TRBV4-1
j_call: TRBJ1-2
d_call: NA
clone_size: NA
cdr3_nt: TGCGCCAGCAGCCAAGTAGAGGGGACATTTAACTATGGCTACACCTTC
cdr3_aa: CASSQVEGTFNYGYTF

v_call: TRBV5-1
j_call: TRBJ2-3
d_call: NA
clone_size: NA
cdr3_nt: TGCGCCAGCAGCCGGGGGTCAGTTAGCACAGATACGCAGTATTTT
cdr3_aa: CASSRGSVSTDTQYF

v_call: TRBV5-4
j_call: TRBJ2-1
d_call: TRBD2
clone_size: NA
cdr3_nt: TGTGCCAGCAGCTTGGGACTAGCGGTGGATAACAATGAGCAGTTCTTC
cdr3_aa: CASSLGLAVDNNEQFF

v_call: TRBV6-1
j_call: TRBJ1-1
d_call: NA
clone_size: NA
cdr3_nt: TGTGCCAGCAGTAGAAAAGGAGTGAACACTGAAGCTTTCTTT
cdr3_aa: CASSRKGVNTEAFF

v_call: TRBV29-1
j_call: TRBJ1-1
d_call: NA
clone_size: NA
cdr3_nt: TGCAGCGTTGGCCGGGAAACCCGGACGGATCGGACTGAAGCTTTCTTT
cdr3_aa: CSVGRETRTDRTEAFF

v_call: TRBV6-4
j_call: TRBJ2-7
d_call: NA
clone_size: NA
cdr3_nt: TGTGCCAGCAGACGGACGGGGAAAATCTACGAGCAGTACTTC
cdr3_aa: CASRRTGKIYEQYF

v_call: TRBV5-6
j_call: TRBJ1-2
d_call: NA
clone_size: NA
cdr3_nt: TGTGCCAGCAGCTACTTAATGGACATTGGTGGCTACACCTTC
cdr3_aa: CASSYLMDIGGYTF

v_call: TRBV12-5
j_call: TRBJ2-1
d_call: NA
clone_size: NA
cdr3_nt: TGTGCTAGTGGTTTGGCCTTCTTTGAGCAGTTCTTC
cdr3_aa: CASGLAFFEQFF

v_call: TRBV7-3
j_call: TRBJ1-2
d_call: NA
clone_size: NA
cdr3_nt: TGTGCCAGCAGCTTAAAACAGGGAATCTATGGCTACACCTTC
cdr3_aa: CASSLKQGIYGYTF

v_call: TRBV7-2
j_call: TRBJ2-2
d_call: TRBD1
clone_size: NA
cdr3_nt: TGTGCCAGCAGCTCCCAGGACAGGGGCCCCGGGGAGCTGTTTTTT
cdr3_aa: CASSSQDRGPGELFF

v_call: TRBV12-5
j_call: TRBJ1-4
d_call: TRBD1
clone_size: NA
cdr3_nt: TGTGCTAGTGGTACCCCCGGGACAGGGAATGAAAAACTGTTTTTT
cdr3_aa: CASGTPGTGNEKLFF

v_call: TRBV28
j_call: TRBJ1-1
d_call: TRBD1
clone_size: NA
cdr3_nt: TGTGCCAGCAGTTATTCTACAGGGGGCACTGAAGCTTTCTTT
cdr3_aa: CASSYSTGGTEAFF

v_call: TRBV9
j_call: TRBJ2-5
d_call: TRBD2
clone_size: NA
cdr3_nt: TGTGCCAGCAGCAGAGGGACTAGCGGGGGGGGGACCCAGTACTTC
cdr3_aa: CASSRGTSGGGTQYF

v_call: TRBV27
j_call: TRBJ2-7
d_call: NA
clone_size: NA
cdr3_nt: TGTGCCGTACCAACACCCAGGGGACGGACCTACGAGCAGTACTTC
cdr3_aa: CAVPTPRGRTYEQYF

v_call: TRBV19
j_call: TRBJ2-1
d_call: TRBD1
clone_size: NA
cdr3_nt: TGTGCCAGTAGTAACGACAGGGGGACCTACAATGAGCAGTTCTTC
cdr3_aa: CASSNDRGTYNEQFF

v_call: TRBV7-9
j_call: TRBJ2-7
d_call: NA
clone_size: NA
cdr3_nt: TGTGCCAGCAGCTTAGCGCTTGGCGGCTCCTACGAGCAGTACTTC
cdr3_aa: CASSLALGGSYEQYF

v_call: TRBV15
j_call: TRBJ1-2
d_call: NA
clone_size: NA
cdr3_nt: TGTGCCACCAGCAGAATACAGAGACAGTATGGCTACACCTTC
cdr3_aa: CATSRIQRQYGYTF

v_call: TRBV29-1
j_call: TRBJ1-4
d_call: NA
clone_size: NA
cdr3_nt: TGCAGCGTTGGGGGCCTAACTAATGAAAAACTGTTTTTT
cdr3_aa: CSVGGLTNEKLFF

v_call: TRBV13
j_call: TRBJ2-2
d_call: NA
clone_size: NA
cdr3_nt: TGTGCCAGCAGCCTCTCGGGAGGGGGCTTAAGAAAAGCCGGGGAGCTGTTTTTT
cdr3_aa: CASSLSGGGLRKAGELFF

v_call: TRBV28
j_call: TRBJ2-7
d_call: TRBD2
clone_size: few
cdr3_nt: TGTGCCAGCAGTGCCTCTCACGGGACTACCTACGTAGAGCAGTACTTC
cdr3_aa: CASSASHGTTYVEQYF

v_call: TRBV12-5
j_call: TRBJ2-7
d_call: NA
clone_size: NA
cdr3_nt: TGTGCTAGTGGTTTAGGAGACAGGGAGGCCGAGCAGTACTTC
cdr3_aa: CASGLGDREAEQYF

v_call: TRBV9
j_call: TRBJ1-1
d_call: TRBD1
clone_size: once
cdr3_nt: TGTGCCAGCAGCCAAAGCCCCACAGGGGGCACTGAAGCTTTCTTT
cdr3_aa: CASSQSPTGGTEAFF

v_call: TRBV5-6
j_call: TRBJ2-3
d_call: TRBD1
clone_size: NA
cdr3_nt: TGTGCCAGCAGCATTGACACCTGGACAGGGGATACGCAGTATTTT
cdr3_aa: CASSIDTWTGDTQYF